The clone carrying this T cell receptor (beta chain) was seen repeatedly, ten times or more. No antigen is known for it. Germline is not matched at one junction end, which may reflect a read error. Unique molecular identifiers tagged the TCRbeta library. TCRdb called the PCR reads again in MiXCR, with one record for every CDR3 protein. The sample lists 350,000 to 500,000 distinct CDR3 sequences; roughly 44% were seen once. This specimen belongs to a study of T-cell reconstitution after alpha-beta-depleted transplantation in children. Study results and caveats: Some patients' high day-60 TCRbeta diversity was traced to surviving recipient T cells and thymic progenitors. Approximately two months post-transplant, alpha-beta T cells reportedly originated from several hundred expanded graft clones.

The CDR3 is made up of 14 amino acids. This sequence originates from a girl aged 2-9 years with aplastic anemia, due to receive a stem cell transplant. The sample consisted of PBMCs, taken before TCRalphabeta/CD19-depleted stem cell transplant. The chain uses TRBV12-3 or TRBV12-4 and TRBJ1-4; 7 bases line up with TRBD1. The CDR3 DNA sequence: TGTGCCAGCAGTCCCCCGACAGGGCTCGAAAAACTGTCTTTT. Protein sequence: CASSPPTGLEKLSF.